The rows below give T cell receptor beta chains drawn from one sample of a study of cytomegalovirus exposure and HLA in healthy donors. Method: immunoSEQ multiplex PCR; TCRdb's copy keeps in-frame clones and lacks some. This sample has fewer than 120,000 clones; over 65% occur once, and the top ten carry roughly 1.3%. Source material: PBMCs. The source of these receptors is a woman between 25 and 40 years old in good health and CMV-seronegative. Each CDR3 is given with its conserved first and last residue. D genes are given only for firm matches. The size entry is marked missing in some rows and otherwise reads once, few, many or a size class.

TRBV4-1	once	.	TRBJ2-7	TGCGCCAGCAGTGCCGGTAGCGGATACGAGCAGTACTTC	CASSAGSGYEQYF
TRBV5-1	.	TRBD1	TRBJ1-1	TGCGCCAGCAGCACCGGACAGGGGAAAAACACTGAAGCTTTCTTT	CASSTGQGKNTEAFF
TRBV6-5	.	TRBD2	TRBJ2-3	TGTGCCACCGCGACGGAGCGGGGTCGGCGGGATACGCAGTATTTT	CATATERGRRDTQYF
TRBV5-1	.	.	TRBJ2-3	TGCGCCAGCAGCTTAGCGGGCGATACGCAGTATTTT	CASSLAGDTQYF
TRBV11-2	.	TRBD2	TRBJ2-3	TGTGCCAGCAGCTTAGACGGACTAGCGGGAGGGGCCACAGATACGCAGTATTTT	CASSLDGLAGGATDTQYF
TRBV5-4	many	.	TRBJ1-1	TGTGCCAGCATCTTTATGGGGCGGGGGAACACTGAAGCTTTCTTT	CASIFMGRGNTEAFF
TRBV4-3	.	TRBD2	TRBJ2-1	TGCGCCAGCAGCCAAGATCGGGCTAGCGGGTACAATGAGCAGTTCTTC	CASSQDRASGYNEQFF
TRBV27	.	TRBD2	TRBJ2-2	TGTGCCAGCAGTCCACTAGCGGGGCTCGGGGAGCTGTTTTTT	CASSPLAGLGELFF
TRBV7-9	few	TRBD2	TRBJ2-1	TGTGCCAGCAGACCAAAAAGGACTAGCGGTGGGAGGTACAATGAGCAGTTCTTC	CASRPKRTSGGRYNEQFF
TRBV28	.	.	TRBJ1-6	TGTGCCAGCAGCCCCGGGACACTTAATTCACCCCTCCACTTT	CASSPGTLNSPLHF
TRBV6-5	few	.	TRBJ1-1	TGTGCCAGCAGTTACTCTCCCGGTAAGAAAGAAGCTTTCTTT	CASSYSPGKKEAFF
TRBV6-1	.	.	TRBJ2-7	TGTGCCAGCAGTGAAGCCCACGGAGGGGTCGGTTCCTACGAGCAGTACTTC	CASSEAHGGVGSYEQYF
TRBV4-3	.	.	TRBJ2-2	TGCGCCAGCAGCCAAGTCGGGAACACCGGGGAGCTGTTTTTT	CASSQVGNTGELFF
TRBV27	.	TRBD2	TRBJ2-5	TGTGCCAGCAGTTTGTTCGGGGGGTGGGAGACCCAGTACTTC	CASSLFGGWETQYF
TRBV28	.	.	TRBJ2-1	TGTGCCAGCAGTTTACAGGGGTTGGACAATGAGCAGTTCTTC	CASSLQGLDNEQFF
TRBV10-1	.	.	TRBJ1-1	TGCGCCAGCAGTCCAGCCCCGGACAAGAACACTGAAGCTTTCTTT	CASSPAPDKNTEAFF
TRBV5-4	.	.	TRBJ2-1	TGTGCCAGCAGCCCCAGTTTGGGGGCCAATGAGCAGTTCTTC	CASSPSLGANEQFF
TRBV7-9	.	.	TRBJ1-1	TGTGCCAGCAGCAAGCAGGACAGTGAAGCTTTCTTT	CASSKQDSEAFF
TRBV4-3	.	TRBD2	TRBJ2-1	TGCGCCAGCAGCAGGACTAGCGGGAAAGTTGAGTATGAGCAGTTCTTC	CASSRTSGKVEYEQFF
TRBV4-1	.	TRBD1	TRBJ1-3	TGCGCCAGCAGCCAACTAGACAGGGGGAAAGGAAACACCATATATTTT	CASSQLDRGKGNTIYF
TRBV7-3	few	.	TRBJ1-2	TGTGCCAGCAGCTTAAACGCAGGCCCGGTCGATGGCTACACCTTC	CASSLNAGPVDGYTF
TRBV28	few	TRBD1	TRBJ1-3	TGTGCCAGCAGCCTGGATCAGGGGGCAAACACCATATATTTT	CASSLDQGANTIYF
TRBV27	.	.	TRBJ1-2	TGTGCCAGCAGTTTACGGGGTGACTATGGCTACACCTTC	CASSLRGDYGYTF
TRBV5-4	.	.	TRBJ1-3	TGTGCCAGCAGCTTGCTGGGGGCAGGTGGAAACACCATATATTTT	CASSLLGAGGNTIYF
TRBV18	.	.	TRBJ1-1	TGTGCCAGCTCACCAGGAGGGTTAAACACTGAAGCTTTCTTT	CASSPGGLNTEAFF
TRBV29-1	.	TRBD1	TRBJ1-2	TGCAGCGTCTACAGACAGGGGACTAACTATGGCTACACCTTC	CSVYRQGTNYGYTF
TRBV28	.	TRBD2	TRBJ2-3	TGTGCCAGCAGTTGGGACCGGGACTACAGCACAGATACGCAGTATTTT	CASSWDRDYSTDTQYF
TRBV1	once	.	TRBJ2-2	TGCACCAGCAGCGCCCCCGGTTTCAGGAACCTCGGGGAGCTGTTTTTT	CTSSAPGFRNLGELFF
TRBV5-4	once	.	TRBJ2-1	TGTGCCAGCAGCTTGGGTAGCTGGAATGAGCAGTTCTTC	CASSLGSWNEQFF
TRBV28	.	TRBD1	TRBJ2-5	TGTGCCAGCGGATCAGGGGGATGGGGCCAAGAGACCCAGTACTTC	CASGSGGWGQETQYF
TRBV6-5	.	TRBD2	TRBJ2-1	TGTGCCAGCAGTTACCTTGGGACTAGCGGCGTGGGAGAGCAGTTCTTC	CASSYLGTSGVGEQFF
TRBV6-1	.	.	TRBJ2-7	TGTGCCAGCAGGCGGGCAGACAGGACCTACGAGCAGTACTTC	CASRRADRTYEQYF
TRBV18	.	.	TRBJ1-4	TGTGCCAGCTCACGTTCCCGGGAGAGTAATGAAAAACTGTTTTTT	CASSRSRESNEKLFF